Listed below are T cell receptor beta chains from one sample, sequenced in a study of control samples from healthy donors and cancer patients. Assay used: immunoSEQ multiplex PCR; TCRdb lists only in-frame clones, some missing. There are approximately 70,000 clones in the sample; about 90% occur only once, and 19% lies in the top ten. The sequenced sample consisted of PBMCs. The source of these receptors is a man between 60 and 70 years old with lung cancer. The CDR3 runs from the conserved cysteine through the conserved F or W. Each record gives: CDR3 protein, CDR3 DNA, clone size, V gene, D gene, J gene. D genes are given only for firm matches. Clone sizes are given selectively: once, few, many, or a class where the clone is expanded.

CDR3 protein: CASSGGQGSSEKLFF
CDR3 DNA: TGCGCCAGCAGCGGTGGACAGGGATCGAGTGAAAAACTGTTTTTT
clone size: .
V gene: TRBV5-1
D gene: TRBD1
J gene: TRBJ1-4

CDR3 protein: CASSEEERGGSFTDEQYF
CDR3 DNA: TGTGCCAGCAGTGAAGAGGAGCGGGGGGGCTCGTTTACCGACGAGCAGTACTTC
clone size: .
V gene: TRBV25-1
D gene: TRBD2
J gene: TRBJ2-7

CDR3 protein: CASRQTETQYF
CDR3 DNA: TGTGCCAGCAGACAAACAGAGACCCAGTACTTC
clone size: .
V gene: TRBV12-3/TRBV12-4
D gene: .
J gene: TRBJ2-5

CDR3 protein: CASSLYSGNVNTEAFF
CDR3 DNA: TGCGCCAGCAGCTTGTATTCCGGGAACGTGAACACTGAAGCTTTCTTT
clone size: once
V gene: TRBV5-1
D gene: .
J gene: TRBJ1-1

CDR3 protein: CASGLVQGGFYSYEQYF
CDR3 DNA: TGTGCTAGTGGTTTGGTACAAGGGGGGTTTTACTCCTACGAGCAGTACTTC
clone size: .
V gene: TRBV12-5
D gene: .
J gene: TRBJ2-7

CDR3 protein: CASSPELVEYIQYF
CDR3 DNA: TGTGCCAGCAGTCCGGAATTAGTGGAGTACATTCAGTACTTC
clone size: .
V gene: TRBV6-1
D gene: .
J gene: TRBJ2-4

CDR3 protein: CASSLSVDVADTQYF
CDR3 DNA: TGTGCCAGCAGCTTATCGGTCGACGTCGCAGATACGCAGTATTTT
clone size: .
V gene: TRBV7-2
D gene: .
J gene: TRBJ2-3

CDR3 protein: CSLQGASDTQYF
CDR3 DNA: TGCAGCCTGCAGGGGGCATCAGATACGCAGTATTTT
clone size: .
V gene: TRBV29-1
D gene: TRBD1
J gene: TRBJ2-3

CDR3 protein: CASSPDSSNTGELFF
CDR3 DNA: TGTGCCAGCTCACCAGACAGCTCGAACACCGGGGAGCTGTTTTTT
clone size: .
V gene: TRBV18
D gene: .
J gene: TRBJ2-2

CDR3 protein: CASRRTGTITGELFF
CDR3 DNA: TGTGCCAGCAGGCGGACAGGGACTATCACCGGGGAGCTGTTTTTT
clone size: .
V gene: TRBV5-4
D gene: .
J gene: TRBJ2-2

CDR3 protein: CASSQEGGRPDTQYF
CDR3 DNA: TGTGCCAGCAGCCAGGAGGGGGGCAGACCAGATACGCAGTATTTT
clone size: once
V gene: TRBV4-2
D gene: .
J gene: TRBJ2-3

CDR3 protein: CASSLVGQGGYTF
CDR3 DNA: TGTGCCAGCAGCTTAGTGGGGCAGGGCGGCTACACCTTC
clone size: few
V gene: TRBV7-2
D gene: .
J gene: TRBJ1-2

CDR3 protein: CASSFGTGSGNTIYF
CDR3 DNA: TGTGCCAGCAGCTTCGGGACAGGATCTGGAAACACCATATATTTT
clone size: .
V gene: TRBV5-4
D gene: TRBD1
J gene: TRBJ1-3

CDR3 protein: CASTRTGTDTQYF
CDR3 DNA: TGTGCCAGCACCAGGACAGGGACAGATACGCAGTATTTT
clone size: .
V gene: TRBV12-3/TRBV12-4
D gene: TRBD1
J gene: TRBJ2-3

CDR3 protein: CASSSRSQNTEAFF
CDR3 DNA: TGTGCCAGCAGCTCGAGATCCCAGAACACTGAAGCTTTCTTT
clone size: .
V gene: TRBV11-3
D gene: .
J gene: TRBJ1-1

CDR3 protein: CASSPRTGTGELFF
CDR3 DNA: TGTGCCAGCAGCCCTCGAACGGGAACCGGGGAGCTGTTTTTT
clone size: .
V gene: TRBV11-3
D gene: .
J gene: TRBJ2-2

CDR3 protein: CASSLEGQGREAFF
CDR3 DNA: TGTGCCAGCAGCTTAGAGGGACAGGGCCGTGAAGCTTTCTTT
clone size: .
V gene: TRBV7-2
D gene: TRBD1
J gene: TRBJ1-1

CDR3 protein: CASSTQAFSNQPQHF
CDR3 DNA: TGTGCCAGCAGCACACAGGCGTTCAGCAATCAGCCCCAGCATTTT
clone size: .
V gene: TRBV6-5
D gene: .
J gene: TRBJ1-5

CDR3 protein: CASSSTGANTEAFF
CDR3 DNA: TGTGCCAGCAGCTCGACAGGGGCGAACACTGAAGCTTTCTTT
clone size: .
V gene: TRBV7-3
D gene: TRBD1
J gene: TRBJ1-1

CDR3 protein: CASSPQGAHTGELFF
CDR3 DNA: TGTGCCAGCAGCCCGCAAGGGGCCCACACCGGGGAGCTGTTTTTT
clone size: .
V gene: TRBV7-2
D gene: .
J gene: TRBJ2-2

CDR3 protein: CASSLALAEQETQYF
CDR3 DNA: TGTGCCAGCAGCTTAGCTTTGGCGGAGCAAGAGACCCAGTACTTC
clone size: .
V gene: TRBV7-9
D gene: .
J gene: TRBJ2-5

CDR3 protein: CATSDSMTETQYF
CDR3 DNA: TGTGCCACCAGTGATTCAATGACAGAGACCCAGTACTTC
clone size: once
V gene: TRBV24-1
D gene: .
J gene: TRBJ2-5

CDR3 protein: CATQPGGQGTEAFF
CDR3 DNA: TGTGCCACCCAACCGGGGGGGCAGGGCACTGAAGCTTTCTTT
clone size: .
V gene: TRBV27
D gene: .
J gene: TRBJ1-1

CDR3 protein: CASSQGDYGYTF
CDR3 DNA: TGTGCCAGCAGCCAGGGGGACTATGGCTACACCTTC
clone size: few
V gene: TRBV3-1/TRBV3-2
D gene: .
J gene: TRBJ1-2

CDR3 protein: CASSPNGLAGYEQYF
CDR3 DNA: TGTGCCAGCTCACCAAACGGACTAGCGGGTTACGAGCAGTACTTC
clone size: .
V gene: TRBV18
D gene: TRBD2
J gene: TRBJ2-7

CDR3 protein: CASSLRGIMANYGYTF
CDR3 DNA: TGTGCCAGCAGCCTTCGTGGAATAATGGCTAACTATGGCTACACCTTC
clone size: .
V gene: TRBV9
D gene: .
J gene: TRBJ1-2

CDR3 protein: CATSIGTYQETQYF
CDR3 DNA: TGTGCCACCAGTATAGGAACCTACCAAGAGACCCAGTACTTC
clone size: .
V gene: TRBV24-1
D gene: .
J gene: TRBJ2-5

CDR3 protein: CASSYSRAVDEQFF
CDR3 DNA: TGTGCCAGCAGTTACTCGAGGGCTGTCGACGAGCAGTTCTTC
clone size: .
V gene: TRBV6-2/TRBV6-3
D gene: .
J gene: TRBJ2-1

CDR3 protein: CASTQKETQYF
CDR3 DNA: TGTGCCAGCACCCAAAAAGAGACCCAGTACTTC
clone size: .
V gene: TRBV6-5
D gene: .
J gene: TRBJ2-5

CDR3 protein: CASTANSNQPQHF
CDR3 DNA: TGTGCCAGCACCGCTAATAGCAATCAGCCCCAGCATTTT
clone size: .
V gene: TRBV12-3/TRBV12-4
D gene: .
J gene: TRBJ1-5

CDR3 protein: CASRATLQVVLTF
CDR3 DNA: TGTGCCAGCAGAGCCACCCTTCAGGTCGTCCTGACTTTC
clone size: .
V gene: TRBV2
D gene: .
J gene: TRBJ2-6

CDR3 protein: CAWSDLTDTQYF
CDR3 DNA: TGTGCCTGGAGTGACCTCACAGATACGCAGTATTTT
clone size: medium-sized
V gene: TRBV30
D gene: .
J gene: TRBJ2-3

CDR3 protein: CASSLKQGLTGGRNSEQFF
CDR3 DNA: TGCGCCAGCAGCTTGAAACAGGGTTTAACGGGGGGGCGAAACAGTGAGCAGTTCTTC
clone size: .
V gene: TRBV5-1
D gene: TRBD2
J gene: TRBJ2-1

CDR3 protein: CASSGLWDRENIQYF
CDR3 DNA: TGTGCCAGCAGTGGTCTATGGGACAGAGAAAACATTCAGTACTTC
clone size: .
V gene: TRBV11-3
D gene: TRBD1
J gene: TRBJ2-4

CDR3 protein: CASSSWEGTNEKLFF
CDR3 DNA: TGCGCCAGCAGCTCATGGGAGGGAACTAATGAAAAACTGTTTTTT
clone size: .
V gene: TRBV5-1
D gene: .
J gene: TRBJ1-4

CDR3 protein: CASSLYEGTEAFF
CDR3 DNA: TGTGCCAGCAGCTTATACGAAGGCACTGAAGCTTTCTTT
clone size: .
V gene: TRBV7-9
D gene: .
J gene: TRBJ1-1

CDR3 protein: CSVGGQETQYF
CDR3 DNA: TGCAGCGTTGGAGGGCAAGAGACCCAGTACTTC
clone size: .
V gene: TRBV29-1
D gene: .
J gene: TRBJ2-5

CDR3 protein: CASSPGGEAFF
CDR3 DNA: TGTGCCAGCAGCCCAGGAGGTGAAGCTTTCTTT
clone size: .
V gene: TRBV7-9
D gene: .
J gene: TRBJ1-1

CDR3 protein: CASSTLAMETQYF
CDR3 DNA: TGTGCCAGCAGCACACTAGCAATGGAGACCCAGTACTTC
clone size: .
V gene: TRBV9
D gene: .
J gene: TRBJ2-5

CDR3 protein: CASSSQAFSGNTIYF
CDR3 DNA: TGTGCCAGCAGCTCCCAGGCGTTCTCTGGAAACACCATATATTTT
clone size: .
V gene: TRBV9
D gene: .
J gene: TRBJ1-3

CDR3 protein: CASKYSSNTEAFF
CDR3 DNA: TGTGCCAGCAAGTATTCATCGAACACTGAAGCTTTCTTT
clone size: .
V gene: TRBV3-1/TRBV3-2
D gene: .
J gene: TRBJ1-1

CDR3 protein: CASSVGGESSYNSPLHF
CDR3 DNA: TGTGCCAGCAGCGTCGGCGGGGAAAGCTCCTATAATTCACCCCTCCACTTT
clone size: .
V gene: TRBV9
D gene: .
J gene: TRBJ1-6

CDR3 protein: CASSPGQVNTEAFF
CDR3 DNA: TGTGCCAGCAGCCCCGGACAAGTGAACACTGAAGCTTTCTTT
clone size: once
V gene: TRBV7-2
D gene: .
J gene: TRBJ1-1

CDR3 protein: CASSLGSLPTDTQYF
CDR3 DNA: TGTGCCAGCAGCTTAGGTTCCCTCCCCACAGATACGCAGTATTTT
clone size: .
V gene: TRBV7-3
D gene: .
J gene: TRBJ2-3